These T cell receptor beta chains were read from a single sample in a study of tumor T cells in aggressive B-cell lymphoma. Clones were read by immunoSEQ multiplex PCR, and TCRdb kept only the in-frame ones, dropping some. The data show about 11,000 clones, with about 89% seen just once and 2.2% held by the top ten. The sample comprised tumor tissue. These TCRs come from an adult with diffuse large B cell lymphoma. Each CDR3 is given without its conserved first and last residue. The order of the fields is CDR3 length, J gene, V gene, CDR3 protein.

12 | TRBJ2-7 | TRBV7-9 | ASSARDRDYEQY
10 | TRBJ2-1 | TRBV7-2 | ASSLERGRQF
13 | TRBJ1-1 | TRBV6-5 | ASTPGRGRNTEAF
11 | TRBJ1-2 | TRBV5-4 | ASSKTGSYGYT
12 | TRBJ2-3 | TRBV7-2 | ASSSRQGRDTQY
14 | TRBJ2-3 | TRBV5-6 | ASSRRLSGHLDTQY
14 | TRBJ2-3 | TRBV27 | ASRKGLAGGTDTQY
12 | TRBJ2-7 | TRBV28 | ASRTGLAFYEQY
13 | TRBJ2-7 | TRBV11-2 | ASSLVLTGGHEQY
12 | TRBJ2-3 | TRBV11-2 | ASSLVAAGDTQY
10 | TRBJ2-1 | TRBV6-5 | ASRTGGNEQF
13 | TRBJ2-5 | TRBV5-1 | ASSWGQGFGETQY
12 | TRBJ2-7 | TRBV7-2 | ASSLVGVVYEQY
10 | TRBJ2-7 | TRBV18 | ASSPGPYEQY
11 | TRBJ1-5 | TRBV6-6 | ASRTGGNQPQH
13 | TRBJ2-3 | TRBV28 | ASSLTSDGTDTQY
13 | TRBJ2-7 | TRBV14 | ASSQGLAGGYEQY
15 | TRBJ1-2 | TRBV4-1 | ASSPIKGQGSIYGYT
13 | TRBJ2-7 | TRBV5-6 | ASITSLGGGYEQY
12 | TRBJ1-1 | TRBV19 | ATRDRGRNTEAF
11 | TRBJ1-2 | TRBV6-1 | ASSVEANYGYT
14 | TRBJ2-7 | TRBV28 | ASRQTYRGRIYEQY
13 | TRBJ2-5 | TRBV5-6 | ASSLFAVPGETQY
17 | TRBJ1-1 | TRBV19 | ASSIAPIQGYYMNTEAF
17 | TRBJ1-2 | TRBV23-1 | ASSQPYTHDGVFKYGYT
11 | TRBJ1-2 | TRBV2 | ASSARPSYGYT
10 | TRBJ2-3 | TRBV27 | ASRRVADTQY
17 | TRBJ2-1 | TRBV7-9 | ASSRGPELGLRVYNEQF
11 | TRBJ2-1 | TRBV11-2 | ASSQTTYNEQF
10 | TRBJ2-7 | TRBV28 | ASSSNLYEQY
12 | TRBJ2-3 | TRBV19 | ASKKRGSTDTQY
9 | TRBJ2-2 | TRBV5-4 | ASSFYGELF
11 | TRBJ1-5 | TRBV7-9 | ASSIGGYQPQH
14 | TRBJ2-3 | TRBV4-2 | ASSLSQGVSGDTQY
17 | TRBJ2-1 | TRBV7-8 | ASSSSHGTSGRAGNEQF
14 | TRBJ1-2 | TRBV10-3 | AISETLTGGNYGYT
14 | TRBJ2-2 | TRBV5-1 | ASSLAAGANTGELF
14 | TRBJ2-5 | TRBV13 | ASSENGLAPRETQY
11 | TRBJ1-5 | TRBV5-4 | ASLRGINQPQH
9 | TRBJ2-1 | TRBV11-2 | ASRIGVEQF
12 | TRBJ1-5 | TRBV28 | ASSAPGGPQPQH
11 | TRBJ2-1 | TRBV7-9 | AAGTNSYNEQF
12 | TRBJ2-3 | TRBV5-6 | ASSQSSSTDTQY
10 | TRBJ2-2 | TRBV10-3 | AIRSEVGELF
13 | TRBJ1-1 | TRBV4-3 | ASSQDGGAGSKAF
13 | TRBJ2-3 | TRBV7-2 | ASSLRTGGEDTQY
13 | TRBJ2-3 | TRBV28 | ASSFTAGGGDTQY
12 | TRBJ1-1 | TRBV28 | ASSIGQGNTEAF